The 26 T cell receptor beta chains below were found in one sample sequenced in a study of siplizumab effects on memory and regulatory T cells. The repertoire was sequenced with immunoSEQ multiplex PCR; TCRdb's copy has only in-frame clones and lacks some. The data show tens of thousands of clones, with roughly 94% seen just once and less than 0.4% held by the top ten. Sequenced input: non-Treg CD4+ T cells sorted from blood. These receptors all come from a human donor in good health.

This chain links TRBV10-3 with TRBJ1-2; 8 bases are a match to TRBD1. CDR1 ENHRY and CDR2 SYGVKD come from the germline V gene. The CDR3 has 14 residues. V shed 6 bases and J 0 bases; nucleotides not matched to a gene: 3. CDR3 sequence (DNA): TGTGCCATCAGGGGGACAGGCGCTAACTATGGCTACACCTTC. Protein product: CAIRGTGANYGYTF.

The chain has TRBV6-6 and TRBJ1-1, with 9 bases fitting TRBD1. The V and J ends lost 6 bases and 3 bases, in that order; junction bases with no gene match: 8. Germline CDR1 is MNHNY and CDR2 is SVGAGI (reference sequence). CDR3 length equals 15 residues. Written as DNA, the CDR3 is TGTGCCAGCAGACGGACAGGGGATCAGGACACTGAAGCTTTCTTT. Its protein product is CASRRTGDQDTEAFF.

V and J are TRBV2 and TRBJ2-2; the match to TRBD2 covers 10 bases. The CDR3 spans 14 residues. Per germline, CDR1 SNHLY and CDR2 FYNNEI. V dropped 5 bases and J dropped 7; count of bases not matched to a gene: 4. Written as DNA, the CDR3 is TGTGCCAGCAGTTTACTAGCGGGGAACGGGGAGCTGTTTTTT. As protein: CASSLLAGNGELFF.

The rearrangement links TRBV5-1 to TRBJ1-6, with 7 bases aligning to TRBD1. The germline V gene encodes CDR1 SGHRS and CDR2 YFSETQ. The junction had 8 bases not matched to a gene; V was cut back by 4 bases and J by 4 bases. The CDR3 extends over 16 amino acids. The CDR3 DNA follows: TGCGCCAGCAGCCCAGACCACAGGGGATATAATTCACCCCTCCACTTT. This sequence encodes CASSPDHRGYNSPLHF.

This chain links TRBV5-1 with TRBJ2-4, with 7 bases matching TRBD1. V lost 0 bases and J lost 7; bases outside the gene matches: 10. The CDR3 loop spans 16 amino acids. Germline lookup yields CDR1 SGHRS and CDR2 YFSETQ. Here the CDR3 reads CASSLETGTAGNIQYF. CDR3 bases: TGCGCCAGCAGCTTGGAGACAGGGACAGCAGGCAACATTCAGTACTTC.

The chain carries TRBV7-2 and TRBJ2-3, with 14 bases matching TRBD2. The CDR3 is made up of 15 amino acids. Losses at the gene ends were 6 bases for V and 6 bases for J; bases not matched to a gene: 5. Germline CDR1 reads SGHTA; CDR2 reads FQGNSA. As DNA, the CDR3 is TGTGCCAGCAGAGGGACTAGCGGGAGCTACGATACGCAGTATTTT. Amino acids: CASRGTSGSYDTQYF. The whole variable domain, remainder taken from reference TRBV7-2 and TRBJ2-3, is GAGVSQSPSNKVTEKGKDVELRCDPISGHTALYWYRQSLGQGLEFLIYFQGNSAPDKSGLPSDRFSAERTGGSVSTLTIQRTQQEDSAVYLCASRGTSGSYDTQYFGPGTRLTVL.

This clone came up a few times. The chain joins TRBV7-3 to TRBJ1-1, with TRBD1 identical over 8 bases. Germline V gene lookup returns CDR1 SGHTA and CDR2 FQGTGA. This CDR3 has 14 residues. The ends lost 4 bases at V and 1 base at J; junction bases unmatched: 2. The CDR3 region has the DNA TGTGCCAGCAGCTCGACAGGGGCGAACACTGAAGCTTTCTTT. Its translation: CASSSTGANTEAFF.

This clone was picked up one time. The chain carries TRBV9 and TRBJ2-7; 13 bases match TRBD2. Unmatched junction bases numbered 15, after V lost 4 bases and J lost 5 bases. The CDR3 length is 18 residues. Germline V lookup: CDR1 SGDLS, CDR2 YYNGEE. The CDR3 nucleotides are TGTGCCAGCAGCCCGGTTCGGACTAGCGGGAGTGACAGTGACGAGCAGTACTTC. It codes for CASSPVRTSGSDSDEQYF.

V is TRBV10-3 and J is TRBJ1-2; D is undetermined. The CDR3 runs to 13 residues. The ends were cut back, 7 bases at V and 6 bases at J, with 15 bases in the middle. Germline V CDR1 and CDR2: ENHRY, SYGVKD. CDR3 nucleotide sequence: TGTGCCATCACCGGAGGGCAGCCAAATGGCTACACCTTC. Its translation: CAITGGQPNGYTF.

This clone was seen once. This sequence joins TRBV5-6 and TRBJ2-5; 13 bases map to TRBD2. With 0 bases clipped from V and 4 bases from J, the junction kept 0 bases outside the gene matches. The germline gives CDR1 SGHDT, CDR2 YYEEEE. This CDR3 is built from 15 residues. CDR3: CASSLGLAGGETQYF. The CDR3, as DNA: TGTGCCAGCAGCTTGGGACTAGCGGGAGGAGAGACCCAGTACTTC. The entire variable domain, with the rest obtained from reference TRBV5-6 and TRBJ2-5, is as follows: DAGVTQSPTHLIKTRGQQVTLRCSPKSGHDTVSWYQQALGQGPQFIFQYYEEEERQRGNFPDRFSGHQFPNYSSELNVNALLLGDSALYLCASSLGLAGGETQYFGPGTRLLVL.

The chain uses TRBV6-6 and TRBJ2-1; no clear D gene. The CDR3 has 16 amino acids. Germline V gives CDR1 MNHNY, CDR2 SVGAGI (reference sequence). Trimming removed 5 bases at V and 5 bases at J, with 19 bases between. The CDR3 DNA reads TGTGCCAGCAGTGCTCCTCCATCGGTCCTTAACAATGAGCAGTTCTTC. This encodes CASSAPPSVLNNEQFF.

The V call is TRBV6-5, the J call TRBJ2-6; D is uncertain. V was pared by 2 bases and J by 2 bases, with 7 bases between. The CDR3 length is 15 residues. Germline V gene data show CDR1 as MNHEY and CDR2 as SVGAGI. The CDR3, as DNA: TGTGCCAGCAGTTACAGGCAGGCTGGGGCCAACGTCCTGACTTTC. This encodes CASSYRQAGANVLTF.

V and J are TRBV7-9 and TRBJ1-6, with D unresolved. The CDR3 length is 15 residues. Trimming shortened V by 5 bases and J by 13 bases, and 21 bases separated the two germline ends. Germline lookup yields CDR1 SEHNR and CDR2 FQNEAQ (reference sequence). The CDR3 spells CASSPLREGSDPLHF. DNA for the CDR3: TGTGCCAGCAGCCCCCTTCGTGAGGGTTCAGATCCCCTCCACTTT.

The V and J genes are TRBV6-5 and TRBJ1-2; no reliable D call. Trimming left V 4 bases short and J 0 bases short, with 6 bases between. CDR1 is MNHEY, CDR2 SVGAGI, per germline. This CDR3 has 13 amino acids. The CDR3 DNA follows: TGTGCCAGCAGTTTTGGGACTAACTATGGCTACACCTTC. Residues: CASSFGTNYGYTF.

The chain links TRBV6-1 to TRBJ2-2; tentatively, D is TRBD2 (5 bases). This CDR3 region has 14 residues. The germline CDR1 and CDR2 sequences are MNHNS and SASEGT. Deletions cut 3 bases from V and 5 bases from J, with 10 bases between. DNA of the CDR3: TGTGCCAGCAGTGATTCGAGGGTTACCGGGGAGCTGTTTTTT. Amino acid sequence: CASSDSRVTGELFF.

V is TRBV5-5 and J is TRBJ1-2; D is unresolved. Germline CDR1 reads SGHKS; CDR2 reads YYEKEE (reference sequence). The CDR3 is 15 amino acids. Trimming took off 4 bases at V and 0 bases at J, with 13 bases between the two ends. In DNA form, the CDR3 reads TGTGCCAGCAGCCCGTCGCCGACGTCTAACTATGGCTACACCTTC. Residues: CASSPSPTSNYGYTF.

The chain recombines TRBV9 with TRBJ1-2, with 9 bases fitting TRBD1. Germline loops: CDR1 SGDLS, CDR2 YYNGEE. There are 15 residues in the CDR3. Trimming took 0 bases from V and 2 from J; bases not matched to a gene: 2. CDR3 amino acids: CASSVGGTGNYGYTF. Here the CDR3 DNA reads TGTGCCAGCAGCGTAGGGGGGACAGGGAACTATGGCTACACCTTC.

This clone was counted a single time. The rearrangement joins TRBV7-2 to TRBJ1-5; D unresolved. Germline CDR1 reads SGHTA; CDR2 reads FQGNSA. V was shortened by 0 bases and J by 5 bases, with 5 bases between the two germline ends. The CDR3 is made up of 13 amino acids. The CDR3 coding sequence is TGTGCCAGCAGCTTAGCTGGGGATCAGCCCCAGCATTTT. Its protein is CASSLAGDQPQHF.

The chain combines TRBV11-2 with TRBJ1-1; D is uncertain. Germline CDR1 SGHAT, CDR2 FQNNGV. The CDR3 is made up of 12 amino acids. Trimming took off 1 base at V and 6 bases at J, with 6 bases between the two ends. CDR3 in DNA: TGTGCCAGCAGCTTAGTGTGGCCTGAAGCTTTCTTT. Its translation is CASSLVWPEAFF. Full variable domain (outside the CDR3, taken from reference TRBV11-2 and TRBJ1-1): EAGVAQSPRYKIIEKRQSVAFWCNPISGHATLYWYQQILGQGPKLLIQFQNNGVVDDSQLPKDRFSAERLKGVDSTLKIQPAKLEDSAVYLCASSLVWPEAFFGQGTRLTVV.

This chain uses TRBV7-2 with TRBJ2-3; TRBD1 matches 7 bases. Germline CDR1 reads SGHTA; CDR2 reads FQGNSA. Trimming took 5 bases from V and 1 from J; bases not matched to a gene: 6. This CDR3 is built from 15 residues. CDR3 sequence (DNA): TGTGCCAGCAGCCCCATGGGACAGCGCACAGATACGCAGTATTTT. Translated, it gives CASSPMGQRTDTQYF.

The V call is TRBV27, the J call TRBJ1-6, with TRBD1 matching 7 bases. The CDR3 has 14 amino acids. Germline V gene lookup returns CDR1 MNHEY and CDR2 SMNVEV (reference sequence). V lost 9 bases, J lost 4 bases, and 6 bases stayed unmatched. CDR3 sequence reads: CASQQGQYNSPLHF. The CDR3 bases are TGTGCCAGTCAACAGGGGCAATATAATTCACCCCTCCACTTT.

J is TRBJ2-7 and V is TRBV18; 9 nucleotides agree with TRBD2. CDR1 KGHSH and CDR2 LQKENI come from the germline V gene. V lost 0 bases and J lost 3; bases outside the gene matches: 3. The CDR3 covers 15 residues. The chain's CDR3 is CASSPPGLASYEQYF. The CDR3 bases are TGTGCCAGCTCACCACCCGGACTAGCGAGCTACGAGCAGTACTTC.

The chain is built from TRBV6-6 and TRBJ1-2; a weak D match, TRBD1 (5 bases). Germline assignment: CDR1 MNHNY and CDR2 SVGAGI (reference sequence). The length of the CDR3 is 14 residues. The V gene lost 2 bases and the J gene lost 0 bases, with 7 bases spanning the gap. CDR3 bases: TGTGCCAGCAGTTACAGGGGAACTAACTATGGCTACACCTTC. Translating gives CASSYRGTNYGYTF.

This clone was observed a few times. This chain links TRBV6-5 with TRBJ1-2; a possible D gene is TRBD1 (5 bases). The germline CDR1 and CDR2 sequences are MNHEY and SVGAGI. Trimming took off 6 bases at V and 8 bases at J, with 22 bases between the two ends. The CDR3 runs 15 residues. The CDR3 loop reads CASRDPGRKMEGYTF. The CDR3 DNA follows: TGTGCCAGCAGGGACCCGGGACGCAAGATGGAGGGCTACACCTTC.

The chain is built from TRBV5-1 and TRBJ2-3; D may be TRBD2 (6 bases). Per the germline V gene, CDR1 is SGHRS and CDR2 is YFSETQ. The CDR3 is 12 residues long. V lost 5 bases, J lost 6 bases, and 10 bases lay in between. CDR3 in amino acids: CASRWSGDTQYF. In nucleotides, the CDR3 is TGCGCCAGCAGATGGAGCGGGGATACGCAGTATTTT.

The J gene is TRBJ1-4, the V gene TRBV7-2; D call uncertain. CDR1 is SGHTA and CDR2 is FQGNSA in the germline V gene. V was shortened by 1 base and J by 8 bases, with 8 bases between the two germline ends. The length of the CDR3 is 13 residues. DNA for the CDR3: TGTGCCAGCAGCTTAGGGGAGGCGGAAAAACTGTTTTTT. Amino acids: CASSLGEAEKLFF.